This record looks at one TCR beta chain sequence and its context. This clonotype was picked up many times. The target of this receptor is not known. Qualities for individual bases were not recorded, and no much larger clone is one base off. The CDR3 sequence holds 13 residues, the cysteine and phenylalanine included. Of all the DNA, just the CDR3 is kept, 39 bases in frame from base 1. V loses 6 bases, J loses 1 base, and the germline ends lie 13 bases apart. Taken from the germline V gene (reference sequence), the CDR1 and CDR2 loops are DFQATT and SNEGSKA. TCR libraries were constructed from 400 to 500 ng RNA using the Immunoverse kit, and molecular barcoded adaptors covering alpha/delta and beta/gamma chains were employed. TCR library preparation used the same RNA that went into transcriptome sequencing. Sequencing of TCR libraries was carried out on an Illumina HiSeq 4000 with 2 x 150 cycles. In the paper's pipeline: TCR reads were aligned to human V, D, J and C references and assembled into CDR3 clonotypes with MiXCR, including quality filtering and error correction. Clonotype counts and gene usage diversity were analyzed with the tcR package in R. For inspection of raw mapping reads, RNA-seq reads were mapped by STAR aligner version 2.5.3a onto GRCh37 of the human genome. To test how sequencing depth affected the clonotypes detected, IR-seq fastq files were randomly downsampled with Seqtk 1.3. Using fastp at Q25 and MiXCR, TCRdb reprocessed the public reads and kept productive beta chains. Under each unique CDR3 protein, matching rows form one entry showing the most common genes and DNA. TCRdb, rather than the study authors, made the V and J calls. In this sample the table shows 6,000 or so distinct CDR3 sequences, around 20% of which occur a single time. The ten biggest clones cover roughly 25% of the sample.

This specimen belongs to a study of read filtering for tumor transcriptome and immune sequencing (TCRdb year 2020). Turning to the overall study: The cohort was composed of roughly 16 male and about 14 female patients, with a mean age of approximately 70 years and an age range of about 40 to 90. By revised international staging, roughly 8 patients were R-ISS I, under 20 were R-ISS II and over 5 were R-ISS III. TCR-region mapped reads per sample ranged from about 4.05 to 11 million with IR-seq versus only about 85 to 1,300 with RNA-seq. After DNase treatment, whole-transcriptome libraries were prepared with the TruSeq RNA Access Library Prep Kit. As a main aim, a read-filtering strategy for immune repertoire data was addressed, with the specific question being whether clonotypes supported by a single read should be removed. Using the same bone marrow samples, the study ran both targeted immune repertoire sequencing and bulk whole-transcriptome sequencing and then compared the TCR repertoires from each method.

Bone marrow was sampled from every patient at the time of active disease. Ficoll-Hypaque density gradient centrifugation was used to isolate bone marrow mononuclear cells. CD138-negative cells were obtained by negative selection after labeling with CD138 magnetic microbeads on a MACS separator, removing myeloma plasma cells. The purity of the isolated cells was checked by flow cytometry with CD138 antibodies on an Attune NxT. TRIzol reagent was used to extract total RNA, which was then quantified with a NanoDrop spectrophotometer. Paired RNA-seq and IR-seq were performed on the CD138-negative bone marrow sample of each patient. Overall study results and their limits: Single-read clonotypes made up approximately 79% of clonotypes but only about 4% of total reads in IR-seq, compared with approximately 75% of clonotypes and 40% to 55% of reads in RNA-seq. Clonotypes were captured by IR-seq at much higher depth and more reliably than by RNA-seq, and smaller IR-seq throughput was sufficient for identification of most shared clonotypes. The sorted CD138-negative fraction was composed of a mixed bone marrow immune population rather than of purified T cells. The correlation between IR-seq and RNA-seq shared clonotype proportions rose when single-read clonotypes were removed.

Sequences were obtained from a population of CD138-negative cells sorted from bone marrow. The cell subset or site label corresponds to: bone marrow mononuclear cells depleted of CD138+ plasma/myeloma cells by negative magnetic selection. This sequence uses TRBV20-1 and TRBJ2-7; a tentative D match to TRBD2 spans 5 bases. This TCR was sampled from a donor over 35 with multiple myeloma. This receptor carries the CDR3 CSASGLPSYEQYF. Read as DNA, the sequence is TGCAGTGCCTCCGGACTCCCGTCCTACGAGCAGTACTTC.